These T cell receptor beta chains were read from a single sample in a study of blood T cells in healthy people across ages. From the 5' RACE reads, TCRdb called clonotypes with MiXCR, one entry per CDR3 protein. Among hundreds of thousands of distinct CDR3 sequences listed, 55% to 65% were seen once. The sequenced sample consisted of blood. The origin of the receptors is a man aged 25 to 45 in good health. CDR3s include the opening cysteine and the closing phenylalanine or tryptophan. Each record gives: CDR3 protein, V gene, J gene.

CSARVPQMDEQYF	TRBV20-1	TRBJ2-5
CASSLDRATNYGYTF	TRBV12-3/TRBV12-4	TRBJ1-2
CASNGIAGGLSSYNEQFF	TRBV25-1	TRBJ2-1
CASSLVQGLNYGYTF	TRBV12-3/TRBV12-4	TRBJ1-2
CSVRQGQTYGYTF	TRBV29-1	TRBJ1-2
CAISQTGNPTDTQYF	TRBV10-3	TRBJ2-3
CSAREDRGYSEQFF	TRBV20-1	TRBJ2-1
CASSRDILTDTQYF	TRBV7-9	TRBJ2-3
CSAPLRAFSYEQYF	TRBV20-1	TRBJ2-7
CASSLVGGGSTDTQYF	TRBV7-2	TRBJ2-3
CASSFPQGGKYEQYF	TRBV5-1	TRBJ2-7
CASSRRQGGSNQPQHF	TRBV7-2	TRBJ1-5
CASSLEGRRYSPLHF	TRBV7-9	TRBJ1-6
CASRDRGSTYNEQFF	TRBV12-3/TRBV12-4	TRBJ2-1
CASSQFASGDTQYF	TRBV3-1	TRBJ2-3
CASSLPSGGYEQYF	TRBV28	TRBJ2-7
CSPGKDTQYF	TRBV29-1	TRBJ2-3
CASSILRGGYNEQFF	TRBV2	TRBJ2-1
CAISEGLAGPGNEQFF	TRBV10-3	TRBJ2-1
CASSLEGRDGYTF	TRBV7-2	TRBJ1-2
CASSVLAESGAFF	TRBV28	TRBJ1-1
CASSFGDISSSAQYF	TRBV5-6	TRBJ2-4
CASRSARATNEKLFF	TRBV25-1	TRBJ1-4
CASSQGVGGYEQYF	TRBV3-1	TRBJ2-7
CASSLALAGTYEQYF	TRBV7-6	TRBJ2-7
CASSQVKGSSYEQYF	TRBV4-1	TRBJ2-7
CASTIRGGVGNEQFF	TRBV27	TRBJ2-1
CASSPTEGVIQYF	TRBV28	TRBJ2-4
CSVEDPRGTDTQYF	TRBV29-1	TRBJ2-3
CASRIAGASYEQYF	TRBV5-6	TRBJ2-7
CARGAPDTQYF	TRBV12-3/TRBV12-4	TRBJ2-3
CASRLAGESSGELFF	TRBV6-1	TRBJ2-2
CASTSLETQYF	TRBV6-5	TRBJ2-5
CASSSGTGGDTQYF	TRBV7-2	TRBJ2-3
CASRERGGLRGGEQYF	TRBV28	TRBJ2-4
CASSQGGRGEKLFF	TRBV4-3	TRBJ1-4
CASSSRQGLSGANVLTF	TRBV7-2	TRBJ2-6
CASSLERFLTGNEKLFF	TRBV7-9	TRBJ1-4
CASSGALYEQFF	TRBV6-1	TRBJ2-1
CSASGGKDKSNYGYTF	TRBV20-1	TRBJ1-2
CASRATGTGHTDTQYF	TRBV7-9	TRBJ2-3
CASSLRPGQETQYF	TRBV9	TRBJ2-5
CASSQGTYSSGANVLTF	TRBV4-3	TRBJ2-6
CASSPGWAGQETQYF	TRBV7-7	TRBJ2-5
CASSHVRQGKSAGELFF	TRBV4-3	TRBJ2-2
CASSQSGQALYGYTF	TRBV16	TRBJ1-2
CASRDEETQYF	TRBV6-6	TRBJ2-5
CASSPGFSYEQYF	TRBV28	TRBJ2-7
CASRQGLAKNIQYF	TRBV2	TRBJ2-4
CASSSPIRSHGELFF	TRBV5-1	TRBJ2-2
CASSALPGQGFPLPQHF	TRBV28	TRBJ1-5
CATGDSYNEQFF	TRBV6-2/TRBV6-3	TRBJ2-1
CASRSTEFSYEQYF	TRBV27	TRBJ2-7
CASSPNSINEQFF	TRBV7-2	TRBJ2-1
CASRFDWADGYTF	TRBV6-6	TRBJ1-2